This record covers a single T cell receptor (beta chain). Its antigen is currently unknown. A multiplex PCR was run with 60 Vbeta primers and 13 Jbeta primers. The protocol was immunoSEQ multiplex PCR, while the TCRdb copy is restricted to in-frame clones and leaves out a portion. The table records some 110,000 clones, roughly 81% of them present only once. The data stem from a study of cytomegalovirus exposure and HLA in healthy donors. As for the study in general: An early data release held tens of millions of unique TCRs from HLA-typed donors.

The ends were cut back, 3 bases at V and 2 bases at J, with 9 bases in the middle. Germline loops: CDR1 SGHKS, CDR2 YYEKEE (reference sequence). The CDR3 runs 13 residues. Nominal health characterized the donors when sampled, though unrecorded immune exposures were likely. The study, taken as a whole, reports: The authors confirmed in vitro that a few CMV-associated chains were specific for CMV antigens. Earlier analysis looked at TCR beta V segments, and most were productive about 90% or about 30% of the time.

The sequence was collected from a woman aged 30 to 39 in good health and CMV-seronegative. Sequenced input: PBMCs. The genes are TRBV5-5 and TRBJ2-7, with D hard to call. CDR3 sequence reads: CASSSIQAYEQYF. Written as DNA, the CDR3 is TGTGCCAGCAGCTCCATACAAGCCTACGAGCAGTACTTC.